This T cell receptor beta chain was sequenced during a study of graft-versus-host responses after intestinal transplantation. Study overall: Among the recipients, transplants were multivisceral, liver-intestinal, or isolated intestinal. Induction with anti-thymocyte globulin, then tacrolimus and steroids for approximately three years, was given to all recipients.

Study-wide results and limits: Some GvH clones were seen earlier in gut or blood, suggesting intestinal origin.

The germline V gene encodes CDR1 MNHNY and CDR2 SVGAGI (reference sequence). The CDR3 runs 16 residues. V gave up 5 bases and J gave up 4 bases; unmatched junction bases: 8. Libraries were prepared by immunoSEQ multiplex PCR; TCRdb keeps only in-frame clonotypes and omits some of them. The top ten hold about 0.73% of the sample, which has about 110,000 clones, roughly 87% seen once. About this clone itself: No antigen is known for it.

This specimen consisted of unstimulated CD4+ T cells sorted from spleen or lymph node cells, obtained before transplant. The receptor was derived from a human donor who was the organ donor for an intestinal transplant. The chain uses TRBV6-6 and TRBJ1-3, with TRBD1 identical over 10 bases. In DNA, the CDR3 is TGTGCCAGCAGTCAAGGGACAGGGGCGGTGGGAAACACCATATATTTT. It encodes CASSQGTGAVGNTIYF.